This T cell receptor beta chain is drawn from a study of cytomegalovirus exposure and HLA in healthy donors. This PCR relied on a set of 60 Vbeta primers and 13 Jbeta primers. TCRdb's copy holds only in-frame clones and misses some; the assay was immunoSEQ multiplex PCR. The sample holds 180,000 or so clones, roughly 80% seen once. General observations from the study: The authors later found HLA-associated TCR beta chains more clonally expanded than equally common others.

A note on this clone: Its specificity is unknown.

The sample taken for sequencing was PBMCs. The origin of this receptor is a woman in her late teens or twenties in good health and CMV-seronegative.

CDR3 DNA: TGTGCCATCAGTACCTCTCGTGCCGGAGATACGCAGTATTTT. As protein: CAISTSRAGDTQYF. The chain joins TRBV10-3 to TRBJ2-3; D unresolved. This CDR3 comprises 14 residues. Germline assignment: CDR1 ENHRY and CDR2 SYGVKD. V was clipped by 5 bases and J by 5 bases, with 14 bases between them.